This T cell receptor beta chain was observed in a study of post-analysis software for immune sequencing data. V gave up 5 bases and J gave up 2 bases, with 13 bases separating them. There are 14 residues in the CDR3. Looked up from germline, CDR1 is MDHEN and CDR2 is SYDVKM. Study-wide points: Patients had higher frequencies than controls of five TRBV segments, including TRBV5-6, TRBV5-1 and TRBV20-1. When compared against controls, multiple sclerosis patients showed significantly lower normalized Chao1 diversity.

Sequencing libraries made from TCR beta cDNA carried unique molecular identifiers. Each batch of roughly 0.95 to 10 million T cells produced around 460,000 cDNA molecules. TCRdb passed the PCR reads through MiXCR, listing each CDR3 protein once. In the table there are hundreds of thousands of distinct CDR3 sequences, approximately 53% of which are singletons. Concerning this clonotype itself: The antigen remains unidentified.

The TCR sequence derives from a girl between 10 and 17 years old with multiple sclerosis. The sample taken for sequencing was blood. The V and J genes are TRBV28 and TRBJ2-7, with a tentative D call TRBD1 (5 bases). The DNA of the CDR3 is TGTGCCAGCAGTCGTCCTGACAGTCCCTACGAGCAGTACTTC. It encodes CASSRPDSPYEQYF. Full variable domain (rest looked up from reference TRBV28 and TRBJ2-7): DVKVTQSSRYLVKRTGEKVFLECVQDMDHENMFWYRQDPGLGLRLIYFSYDVKMKEKGDIPEGYSVSREKKERFSLILESASTNQTSMYLCASSRPDSPYEQYFGPGTRLTVT.